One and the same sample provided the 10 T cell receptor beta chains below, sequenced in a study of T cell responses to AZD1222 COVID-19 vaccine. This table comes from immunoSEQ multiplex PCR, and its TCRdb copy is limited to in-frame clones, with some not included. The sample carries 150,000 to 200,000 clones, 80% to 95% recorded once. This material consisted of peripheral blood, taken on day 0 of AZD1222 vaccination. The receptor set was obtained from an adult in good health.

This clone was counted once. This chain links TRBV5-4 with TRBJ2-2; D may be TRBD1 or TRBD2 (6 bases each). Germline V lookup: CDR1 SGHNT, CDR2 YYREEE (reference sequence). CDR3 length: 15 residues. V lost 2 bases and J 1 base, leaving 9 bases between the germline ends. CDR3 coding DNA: TGTGCCAGCAGCTTAGGAGGGGGGAACACCGGGGAGCTGTTTTTT. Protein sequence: CASSLGGGNTGELFF.

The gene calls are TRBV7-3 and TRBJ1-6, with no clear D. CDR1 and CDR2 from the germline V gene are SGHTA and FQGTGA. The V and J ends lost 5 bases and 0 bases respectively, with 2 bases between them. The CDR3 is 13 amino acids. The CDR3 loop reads CASSPSYNSPLHF. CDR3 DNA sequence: TGTGCCAGCAGCCCCTCCTATAATTCACCCCTCCACTTT.

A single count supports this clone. As DNA, the CDR3 is TGTGCCAGCAGTTTATCCTGGGGCCAGCCCCAGCATTTT. Residues: CASSLSWGQPQHF. The J gene is TRBJ1-5, the V gene TRBV28; possibly TRBD1 for D (5 bases). Deletions cut 1 base from V and 7 bases from J, with 8 bases between. The CDR3 contains 13 residues. Germline CDR1 and CDR2: MDHEN and SYDVKM. Filled out from reference TRBV28 and TRBJ1-5, the complete variable domain reads DVKVTQSSRYLVKRTGEKVFLECVQDMDHENMFWYRQDPGLGLRLIYFSYDVKMKEKGDIPEGYSVSREKKERFSLILESASTNQTSMYLCASSLSWGQPQHFGDGTRLSIL.

CDR3 sequence: CASSDRAGTSPLHF. CDR3 coding DNA: TGTGCCAGCAGTGATAGAGCAGGAACCTCACCCCTCCACTTT. This chain joins TRBV6-1 and TRBJ1-6; D is undetermined. CDR1 is MNHNS and CDR2 is SASEGT in the germline V gene. There are 14 residues in the CDR3. V lost 3 bases to trimming and J lost 10 bases, with 13 bases between them.

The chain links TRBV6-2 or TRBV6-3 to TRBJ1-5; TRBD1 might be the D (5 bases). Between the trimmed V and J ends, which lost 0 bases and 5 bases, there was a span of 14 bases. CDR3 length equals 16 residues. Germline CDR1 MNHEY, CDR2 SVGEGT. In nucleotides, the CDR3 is TGTGCCAGCAGTTACTCGCCCAGGGTGGGTCATCAGCCCCAGCATTTT. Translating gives CASSYSPRVGHQPQHF.

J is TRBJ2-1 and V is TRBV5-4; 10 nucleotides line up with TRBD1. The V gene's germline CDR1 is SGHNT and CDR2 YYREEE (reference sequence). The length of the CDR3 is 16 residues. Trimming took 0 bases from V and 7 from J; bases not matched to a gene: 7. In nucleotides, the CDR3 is TGTGCCAGCAGCTTGGGACAGGGGGCTAATGGGAATGAGCAGTTCTTC. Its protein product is CASSLGQGANGNEQFF.

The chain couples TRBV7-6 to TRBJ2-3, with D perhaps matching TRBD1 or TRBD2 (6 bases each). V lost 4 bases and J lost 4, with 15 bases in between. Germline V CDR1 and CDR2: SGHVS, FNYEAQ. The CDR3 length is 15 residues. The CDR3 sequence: CASSSQGGEPDTQYF. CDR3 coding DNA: TGTGCCAGCAGCTCACAGGGCGGGGAACCAGATACGCAGTATTTT.

CDR3 in amino acids: CASGLGGMNTEAFF. Here the CDR3 DNA reads TGTGCTAGTGGTTTGGGCGGAATGAACACTGAAGCTTTCTTT. This rearrangement joins TRBV12-5 to TRBJ1-1; D gene unclear. Per germline, CDR1 LGHNT and CDR2 FRNRAP. The CDR3 has 14 residues. V was trimmed by 1 base and J by 0 bases, leaving 6 bases between them.

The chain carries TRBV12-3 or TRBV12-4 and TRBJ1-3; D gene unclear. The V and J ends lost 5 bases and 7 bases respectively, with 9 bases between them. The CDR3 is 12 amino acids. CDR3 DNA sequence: TGTGCCAGCAGTCCTGACACCAACACCATATATTTT. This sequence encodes CASSPDTNTIYF.

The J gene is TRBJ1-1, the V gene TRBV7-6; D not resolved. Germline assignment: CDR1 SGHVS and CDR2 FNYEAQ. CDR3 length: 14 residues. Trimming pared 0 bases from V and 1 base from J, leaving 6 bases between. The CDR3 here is CASSLASGNTEAFF. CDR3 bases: TGTGCCAGCAGCTTAGCTAGTGGGAACACTGAAGCTTTCTTT.